The clone carrying this T cell receptor (beta chain) was detected many times. Its antigen is not identified. The length of the CDR3 is 15 residues. V lost 3 bases to trimming and J lost 4 bases, with 12 bases between them. The time point was: sample taken at primary tumor resection. The donor group consisted of 55 to 85 patients who had untreated, early-stage non-small cell lung cancer. On each TCR cDNA molecule, a unique molecular identifier was present. MiXCR, run by TCRdb on the 5' RACE reads, gives a single entry per CDR3 protein. The sample contains some 18,000 distinct CDR3 sequences, more than 6.5% of which appear only once. The data are from a study of spatial heterogeneity in lung cancer. At the level of the study: Tumor-region counts of TCR transcripts tracked strongly with a T cell module score from matched bulk RNA-seq. Mean representation of each unique TCR and UMI combination in the raw reads exceeded ten occurrences.

Study observations and caveats: Mutation counts in tumors were tracked by counts of expanded intratumoral alpha and beta TCRs.

The chain links TRBV12-3 or TRBV12-4 to TRBJ2-2; D is possibly TRBD1 (5 bases). The sample was lung tumor tissue, taken at surgery. This TCR derives from a male donor with early-stage non-small cell lung cancer. For the CDR3, the DNA is TGTGCCAGCAGTTTCGTGACAGCAGGCACCGGGGAGCTGTTTTTT. Translated: CASSFVTAGTGELFF.